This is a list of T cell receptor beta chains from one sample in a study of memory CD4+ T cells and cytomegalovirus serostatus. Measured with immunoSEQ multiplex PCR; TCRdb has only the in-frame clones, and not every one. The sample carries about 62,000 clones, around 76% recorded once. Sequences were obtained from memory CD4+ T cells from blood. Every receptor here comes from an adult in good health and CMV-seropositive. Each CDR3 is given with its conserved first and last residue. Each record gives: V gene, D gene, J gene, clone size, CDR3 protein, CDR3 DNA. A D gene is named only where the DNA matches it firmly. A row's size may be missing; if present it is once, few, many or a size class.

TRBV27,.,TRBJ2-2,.,CASTADRNTGELFF,TGTGCCAGCACCGCGGACAGGAACACCGGGGAGCTGTTTTTT
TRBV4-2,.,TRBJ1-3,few,CASSQGEGVGGTIYF,TGTGCCAGCAGCCAAGGAGAAGGGGTCGGGGGCACCATATATTTT
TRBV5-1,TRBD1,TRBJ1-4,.,CASSARAQGAGEKLFF,TGCGCCAGCAGCGCCCGGGCACAGGGGGCTGGGGAAAAACTGTTTTTT
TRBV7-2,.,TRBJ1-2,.,CASRAGLLDGYTF,TGTGCCAGCCGGGCGGGGTTGTTAGATGGCTACACCTTC
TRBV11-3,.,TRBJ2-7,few,CASSLDEAYEQYF,TGTGCCAGCAGCTTAGATGAGGCCTACGAGCAGTACTTC
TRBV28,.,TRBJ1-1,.,CASSVQANTEAFF,TGTGCCAGCAGTGTACAGGCGAACACTGAAGCTTTCTTT
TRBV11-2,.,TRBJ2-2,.,CASSLGLPEGELFF,TGTGCCAGCAGCTTAGGGCTCCCGGAGGGGGAGCTGTTTTTT
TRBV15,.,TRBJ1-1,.,CATSWKGGSEAFF,TGTGCCACCAGCTGGAAGGGGGGTAGTGAAGCTTTCTTT
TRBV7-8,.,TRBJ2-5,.,CASNLAGTYQETQYF,TGTGCCAGCAACCTAGCCGGGACGTATCAAGAGACCCAGTACTTC
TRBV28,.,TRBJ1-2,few,CASTSGARRGYTF,TGTGCCAGCACCTCCGGGGCGAGGAGAGGCTACACCTTC
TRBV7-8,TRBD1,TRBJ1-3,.,CASSLRFARDRVNTIYF,TGTGCCAGCAGCTTAAGGTTCGCGAGAGACAGGGTTAACACCATATATTTT
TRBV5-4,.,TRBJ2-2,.,CASNTMNTGELFF,TGTGCCAGCAACACAATGAACACCGGGGAGCTGTTTTTT
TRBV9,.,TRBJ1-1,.,CASSVEPGPSNTEAFF,TGTGCCAGCAGCGTAGAGCCGGGGCCCTCGAACACTGAAGCTTTCTTT
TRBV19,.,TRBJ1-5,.,CASSNKGYSNQPQHF,TGTGCCAGTAGCAATAAGGGTTATAGCAATCAGCCCCAGCATTTT
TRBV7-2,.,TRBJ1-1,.,CASSLLGGKTEAFF,TGTGCCAGCAGCTTACTGGGGGGCAAGACTGAAGCTTTCTTT
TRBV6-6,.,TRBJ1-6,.,CASSPTGQPNSPLHF,TGTGCCAGCAGTCCGACCGGGCAGCCAAATTCACCCCTCCACTTT
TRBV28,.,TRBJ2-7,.,CASTPLASAEQYF,TGTGCCAGCACCCCCCTAGCATCAGCGGAACAGTACTTC
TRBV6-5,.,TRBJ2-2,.,CASSYGVGELFF,TGTGCCAGCAGTTACGGAGTCGGGGAGCTGTTTTTT
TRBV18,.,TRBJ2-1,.,CASSPREGADEQFF,TGTGCCAGCTCACCTCGGGAGGGGGCGGATGAGCAGTTCTTC
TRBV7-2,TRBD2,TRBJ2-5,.,CASSLVLPGRAVETQYF,TGTGCCAGCAGCTTAGTTCTCCCCGGGAGGGCCGTTGAGACCCAGTACTTC
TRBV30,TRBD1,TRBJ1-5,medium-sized,CAWSGTGNQPQHF,TGTGCCTGGAGTGGGACAGGGAATCAGCCCCAGCATTTT
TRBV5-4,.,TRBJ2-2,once,CASSSDIRGTGELFF,TGTGCCAGCAGCTCGGACATACGGGGCACCGGGGAGCTGTTTTTT
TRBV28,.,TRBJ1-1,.,CASSFVTEAFF,TGTGCCAGCAGTTTCGTCACTGAAGCTTTCTTT
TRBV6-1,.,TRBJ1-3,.,CASSSDRSSGNTIYF,TGTGCCAGCAGTTCTGACAGGAGCTCTGGAAACACCATATATTTT
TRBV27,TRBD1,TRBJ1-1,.,CASSLSSTGGYGAFF,TGTGCCAGCAGTTTATCTTCGACAGGGGGCTATGGAGCTTTCTTT
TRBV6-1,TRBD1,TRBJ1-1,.,CASSERGQLNTEAFF,TGTGCCAGCAGTGAGCGGGGACAGTTGAACACTGAAGCTTTCTTT
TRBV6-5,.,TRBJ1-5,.,CASSLDKGQPQHF,TGTGCCAGCAGTCTAGACAAGGGTCAGCCCCAGCATTTT
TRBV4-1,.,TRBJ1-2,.,CASSQAGASGGDGYTF,TGCGCCAGCAGCCAAGCGGGGGCCAGCGGCGGAGATGGCTACACCTTC
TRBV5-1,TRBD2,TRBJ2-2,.,CASSSGGRLGTGELFF,TGCGCCAGCAGCTCCGGCGGGAGACTTGGGACCGGGGAGCTGTTTTTT
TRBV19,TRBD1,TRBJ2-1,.,CASSDRVGYNEQFF,TGTGCCAGTTCGGACAGGGTCGGGTACAATGAGCAGTTCTTC
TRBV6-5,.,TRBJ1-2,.,CASSTSTGSYGYTF,.
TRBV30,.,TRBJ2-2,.,CAWSTPGSNTGELFF,TGTGCCTGGAGTACTCCAGGTTCGAACACCGGGGAGCTGTTTTTT
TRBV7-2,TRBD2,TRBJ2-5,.,CASSASGRWETQYF,TGTGCCAGCAGCGCAAGCGGGAGGTGGGAGACCCAGTACTTC
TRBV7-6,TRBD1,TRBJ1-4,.,CASSSPGQGFEKLFF,TGTGCCAGCAGCTCTCCGGGACAGGGCTTTGAAAAACTGTTTTTT
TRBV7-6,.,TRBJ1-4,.,CASSLARGEKLFF,TGTGCCAGCAGCTTGGCTAGAGGAGAAAAACTGTTTTTT
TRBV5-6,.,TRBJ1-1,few,CASSPGTGSFF,TGTGCCAGCAGCCCGGGGACGGGAAGTTTCTTT
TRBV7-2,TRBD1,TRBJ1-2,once,CASSRNSGTGAYGYTF,TGTGCCAGCAGCCGGAACTCCGGGACAGGGGCTTATGGCTACACCTTC
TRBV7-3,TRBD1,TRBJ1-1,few,CASSLQGGEGEAFF,TGTGCCAGCAGCCTGCAGGGGGGCGAAGGTGAAGCTTTCTTT
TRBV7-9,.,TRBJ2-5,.,CASSLGHSKGETQYF,TGTGCCAGCAGCTTGGGACATTCAAAGGGAGAGACCCAGTACTTC
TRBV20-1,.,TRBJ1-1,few,CSVMDPEAFF,TGCAGTGTCATGGACCCTGAAGCTTTCTTT
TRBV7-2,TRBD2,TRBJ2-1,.,CASSADGRYNEQFF,TGTGCCAGCAGCGCTGACGGGAGGTACAATGAGCAGTTCTTC
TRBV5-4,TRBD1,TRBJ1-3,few,CASSTGGKSGNTIYF,TGTGCCAGCAGCACAGGGGGCAAGTCTGGAAACACCATATATTTT
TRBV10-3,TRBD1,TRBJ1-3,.,CAISEVQGNTIYF,TGTGCCATCAGTGAGGTACAGGGGAACACCATATATTTT
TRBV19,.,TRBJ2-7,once,CASSMRGGYEQYF,TGTGCCAGTAGTATGCGAGGAGGCTACGAGCAGTACTTC
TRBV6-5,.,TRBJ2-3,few,CASSLRGDTQYF,TGTGCCAGCAGTTTACGTGGGGATACGCAGTATTTT
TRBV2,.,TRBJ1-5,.,CASRSNSNQPQHF,TGTGCCAGCAGATCAAATAGCAATCAGCCCCAGCATTTT
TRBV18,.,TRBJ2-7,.,CASSQGFSYEQYF,TGTGCCAGCTCACAGGGATTCTCCTACGAGCAGTACTTC
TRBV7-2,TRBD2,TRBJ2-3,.,CASSLALAGGTDTQYF,TGTGCCAGCAGCTTAGCACTAGCGGGAGGGACAGATACGCAGTATTTT
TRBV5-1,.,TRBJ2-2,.,CASSSPRGGARNGELFF,TGCGCCAGCAGCTCCCCCAGGGGGGGCGCGCGGAACGGGGAGCTGTTTTTT
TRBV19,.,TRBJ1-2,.,CASSERGRGYTF,TGTGCCAGTAGTGAACGGGGTCGGGGCTACACCTTC
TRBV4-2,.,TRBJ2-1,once,CASSQDPTDEQFF,TGTGCCAGCAGCCAAGATCCTACCGATGAGCAGTTCTTC
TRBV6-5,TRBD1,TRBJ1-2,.,CASSSMTGENGYTF,TGTGCCAGCAGTTCGATGACAGGGGAGAATGGCTACACCTTC
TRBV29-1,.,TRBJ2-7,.,CSVERVRDEQYF,TGCAGCGTTGAAAGGGTAAGGGACGAGCAGTACTTC
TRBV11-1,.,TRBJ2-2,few,CASGRTGSSGELFF,TGTGCCAGCGGTCGGACGGGCAGTTCCGGGGAGCTGTTTTTT
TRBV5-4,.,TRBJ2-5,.,CASSRDGLWETQYF,TGTGCCAGCAGCCGGGATGGGCTCTGGGAGACCCAGTACTTC